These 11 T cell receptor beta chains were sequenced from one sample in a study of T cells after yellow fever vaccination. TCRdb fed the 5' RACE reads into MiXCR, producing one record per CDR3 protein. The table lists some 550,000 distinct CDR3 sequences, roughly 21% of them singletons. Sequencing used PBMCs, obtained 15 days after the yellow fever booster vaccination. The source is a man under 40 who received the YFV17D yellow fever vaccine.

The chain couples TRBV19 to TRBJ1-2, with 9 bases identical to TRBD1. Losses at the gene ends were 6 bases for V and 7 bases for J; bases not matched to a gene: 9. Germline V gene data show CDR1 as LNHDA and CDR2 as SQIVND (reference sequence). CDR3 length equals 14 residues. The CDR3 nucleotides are TGTGCCAGTAGATTAGCACAGGGGGCGCGTGGCTACACCTTC. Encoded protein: CASRLAQGARGYTF.

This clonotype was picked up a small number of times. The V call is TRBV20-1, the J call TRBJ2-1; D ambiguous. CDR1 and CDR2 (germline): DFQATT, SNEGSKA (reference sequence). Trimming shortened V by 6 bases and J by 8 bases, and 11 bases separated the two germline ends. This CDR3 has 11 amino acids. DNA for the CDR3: TGCAGTGCCGGAGAGCTGGATGAGCAGTTCTTC. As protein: CSAGELDEQFF.

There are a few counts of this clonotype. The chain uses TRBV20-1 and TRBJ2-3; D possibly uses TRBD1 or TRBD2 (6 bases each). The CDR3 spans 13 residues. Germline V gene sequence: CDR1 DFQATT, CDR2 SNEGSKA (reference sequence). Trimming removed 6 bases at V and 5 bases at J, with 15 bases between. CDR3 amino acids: CSAGAGGGDTQYF. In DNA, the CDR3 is TGCAGTGCCGGGGCAGGAGGGGGAGATACGCAGTATTTT.

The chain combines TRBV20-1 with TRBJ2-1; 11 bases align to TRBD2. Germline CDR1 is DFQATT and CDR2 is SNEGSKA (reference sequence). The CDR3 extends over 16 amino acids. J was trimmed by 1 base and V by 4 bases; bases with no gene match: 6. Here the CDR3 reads CSATRLAGISYNEQFF. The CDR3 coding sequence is TGCAGTGCTACCAGACTAGCGGGAATATCCTACAATGAGCAGTTCTTC.

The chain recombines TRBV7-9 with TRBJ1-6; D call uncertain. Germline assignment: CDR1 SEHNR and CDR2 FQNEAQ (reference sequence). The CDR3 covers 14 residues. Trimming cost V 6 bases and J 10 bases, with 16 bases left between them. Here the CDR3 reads CASSPLATASPLHF. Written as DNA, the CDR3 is TGTGCCAGCAGTCCCCTCGCTACGGCCTCACCCCTCCACTTT.

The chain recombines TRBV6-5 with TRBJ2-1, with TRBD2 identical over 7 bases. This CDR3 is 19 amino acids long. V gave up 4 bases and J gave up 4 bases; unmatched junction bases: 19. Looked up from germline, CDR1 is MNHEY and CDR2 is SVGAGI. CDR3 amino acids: CASSLGGNSRGWSYNEQFF. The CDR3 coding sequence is TGTGCCAGCAGTTTGGGGGGGAACTCGCGGGGTTGGTCTTACAATGAGCAGTTCTTC.

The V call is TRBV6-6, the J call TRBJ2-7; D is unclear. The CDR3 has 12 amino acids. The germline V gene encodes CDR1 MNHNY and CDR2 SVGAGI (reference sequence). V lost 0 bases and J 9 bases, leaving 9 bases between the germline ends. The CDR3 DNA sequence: TGTGCCAGCAGTTACTCGAAGTCAGGGCAGTACTTC. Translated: CASSYSKSGQYF.

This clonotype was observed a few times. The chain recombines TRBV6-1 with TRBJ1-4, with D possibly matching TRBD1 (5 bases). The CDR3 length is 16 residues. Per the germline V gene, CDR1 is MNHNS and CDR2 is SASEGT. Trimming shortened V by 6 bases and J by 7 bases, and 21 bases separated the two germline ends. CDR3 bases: TGTGCCAGCAGGAGCCCAGGACACGAACATAGTGAAAAACTGTTTTTT. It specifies CASRSPGHEHSEKLFF.

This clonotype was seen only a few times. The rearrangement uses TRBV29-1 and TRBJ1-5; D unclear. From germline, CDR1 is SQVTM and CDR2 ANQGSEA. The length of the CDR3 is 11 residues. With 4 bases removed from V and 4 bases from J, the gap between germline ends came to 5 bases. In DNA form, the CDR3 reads TGCAGCGTTGGCTCTAATCAGCCCCAGCATTTT. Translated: CSVGSNQPQHF.

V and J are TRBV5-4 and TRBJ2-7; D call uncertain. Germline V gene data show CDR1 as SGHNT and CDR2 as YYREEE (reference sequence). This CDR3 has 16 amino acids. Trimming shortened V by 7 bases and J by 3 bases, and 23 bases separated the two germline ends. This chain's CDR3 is CASPSPYQYPHYEQYF. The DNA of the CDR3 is TGTGCCAGCCCCTCGCCCTACCAATACCCCCACTACGAGCAGTACTTC.

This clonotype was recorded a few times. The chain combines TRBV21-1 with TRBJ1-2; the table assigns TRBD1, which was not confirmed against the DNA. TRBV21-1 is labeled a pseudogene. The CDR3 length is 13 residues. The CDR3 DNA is TGTGCCAGCAGCAAACACCGACAGGATGGCTACACCTTC. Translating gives CASSKHRQDGYTF.